This TCR beta chain was recorded in a study of Ad26.COV2.S vaccination and SARS-CoV-2 variants. Study overall: Intramuscular Ad26.COV2.S doses were given once or twice, 56 days apart.

V was trimmed by 3 bases and J by 3 bases, leaving 15 bases between them. This CDR3 has 15 amino acids. Germline lookup yields CDR1 MDHEN and CDR2 SYDVKM. Study findings and constraints: From the TCR breadth and depth analyses, total T cell responses may have been underestimated.

Treatment in this sample: some 20 received Ad26.COV2.S at low or high dose, single or two shots; several received placebo; per-sample allocation not given. Repertoires come from day 63 after the first vaccine or placebo injection. Adults aged 18-55 years in Boston included the donor. On this clone itself: The antigen remains unidentified.

The assay was immunoSEQ multiplex PCR, and TCRdb's table has in-frame clones only and misses some. The sample contains about 240,000 clones, more than 75% of which appear only once. The receptor comes from a person aged 18-65 years who received the Ad26.COV2.S COVID-19 vaccine or a placebo. This specimen was peripheral blood, taken in a trial of Ad26.COV2.S vaccine versus placebo. The chain employs TRBV28 and TRBJ2-7, with a weak D call TRBD2 (5 bases). Here the CDR3 reads CASSFERALYYEQYF. The CDR3 nucleotides read TGTGCCAGCAGTTTTGAGAGGGCACTGTACTACGAGCAGTACTTC.